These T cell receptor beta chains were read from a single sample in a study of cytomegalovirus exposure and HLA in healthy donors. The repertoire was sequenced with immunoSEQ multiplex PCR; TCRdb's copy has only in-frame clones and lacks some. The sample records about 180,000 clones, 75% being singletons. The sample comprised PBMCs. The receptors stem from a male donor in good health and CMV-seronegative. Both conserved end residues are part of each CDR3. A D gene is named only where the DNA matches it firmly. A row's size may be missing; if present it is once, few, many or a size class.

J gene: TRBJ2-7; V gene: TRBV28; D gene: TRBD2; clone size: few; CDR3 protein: CASSLSSGNYEQYF; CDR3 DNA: TGTGCCAGCAGTTTGAGTAGCGGGAACTACGAGCAGTACTTC
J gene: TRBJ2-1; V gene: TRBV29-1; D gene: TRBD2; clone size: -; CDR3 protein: CSVDSGSYNEQFF; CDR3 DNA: TGCAGCGTTGATAGCGGGAGCTACAATGAGCAGTTCTTC
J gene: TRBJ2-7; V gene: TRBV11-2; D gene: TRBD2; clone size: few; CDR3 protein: CASSLGGTSGLYEQYF; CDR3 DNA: TGTGCCAGCAGCTTAGGGGGGACTAGCGGGCTCTACGAGCAGTACTTC
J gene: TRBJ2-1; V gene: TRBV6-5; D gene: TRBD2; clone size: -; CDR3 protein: CASRLAGTYNEQFF; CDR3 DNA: TGTGCCAGCAGACTAGCGGGAACCTACAATGAGCAGTTCTTC
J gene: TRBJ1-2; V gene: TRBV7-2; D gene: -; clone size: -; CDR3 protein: CASSLANPESYGYTF; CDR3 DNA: TGTGCCAGCAGCTTAGCGAACCCAGAAAGCTATGGCTACACCTTC
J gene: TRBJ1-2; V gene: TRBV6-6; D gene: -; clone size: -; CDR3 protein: CASSYSLGGGYGYTF; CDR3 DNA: TGTGCCAGCAGTTACTCGTTGGGGGGAGGATATGGCTACACCTTC
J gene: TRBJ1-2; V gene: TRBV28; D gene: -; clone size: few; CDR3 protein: CASSLQGSGYTF; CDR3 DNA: TGTGCCAGCAGTTTACAGGGTAGTGGCTACACCTTC
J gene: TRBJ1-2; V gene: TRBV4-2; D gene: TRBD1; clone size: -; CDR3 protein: CASSRAGTADGYTF; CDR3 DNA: TGTGCCAGCAGCCGAGCCGGGACAGCGGATGGCTACACCTTC
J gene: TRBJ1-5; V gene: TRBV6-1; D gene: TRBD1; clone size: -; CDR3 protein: CASSTGQNQPQHF; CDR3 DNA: TGTGCCAGCAGTACGGGACAGAATCAGCCCCAGCATTTT
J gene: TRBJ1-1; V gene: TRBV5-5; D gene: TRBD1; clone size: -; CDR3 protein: CASSPGQGRTEAFF; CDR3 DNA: TGTGCCAGCAGCCCTGGACAGGGGAGGACTGAAGCTTTCTTT
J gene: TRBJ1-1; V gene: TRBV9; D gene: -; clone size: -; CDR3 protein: CASSLRDRNTEAFF; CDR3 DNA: TGTGCCAGCAGCCTCAGAGACAGGAACACTGAAGCTTTCTTT
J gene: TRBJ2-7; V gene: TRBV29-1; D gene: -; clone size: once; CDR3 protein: CSVEGAEGDGRYEQYF; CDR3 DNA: TGCAGCGTTGAAGGCGCCGAGGGAGATGGCCGCTACGAGCAGTACTTC
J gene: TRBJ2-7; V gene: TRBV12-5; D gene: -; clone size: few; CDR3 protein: CASGLTGYEHNSYEQYF; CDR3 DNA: TGTGCTAGTGGTTTGACGGGGTACGAACACAACTCCTACGAGCAGTACTTC
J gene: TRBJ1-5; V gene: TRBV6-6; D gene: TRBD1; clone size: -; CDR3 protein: CASSSLDRQNQPQHF; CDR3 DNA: TGTGCCAGCAGTTCTTTGGACAGGCAGAATCAGCCCCAGCATTTT
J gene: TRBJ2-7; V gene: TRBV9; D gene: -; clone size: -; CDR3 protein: CASSPPRGEQYF; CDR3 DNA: TGTGCCAGCAGCCCCCCGCGGGGCGAGCAGTACTTC
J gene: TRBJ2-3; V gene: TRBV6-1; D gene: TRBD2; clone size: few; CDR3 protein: CASSALGRGGRIADTQYF; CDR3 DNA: TGTGCCAGCAGTGCACTGGGGCGGGGGGGCCGTATCGCAGATACGCAGTATTTT
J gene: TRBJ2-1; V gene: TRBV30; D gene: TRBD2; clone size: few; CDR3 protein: CAWIGLAATYNEQFF; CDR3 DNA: TGTGCCTGGATCGGACTAGCGGCTACCTACAATGAGCAGTTCTTC
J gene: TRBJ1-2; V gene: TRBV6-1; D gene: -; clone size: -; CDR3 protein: CASSVRGVYGCTF; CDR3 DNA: TGTGCCAGCAGTGTCCGGGGGGTCTATGGCTGCACCTTC
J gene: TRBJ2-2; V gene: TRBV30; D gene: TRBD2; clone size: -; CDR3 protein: CAWSSGVNTGELFF; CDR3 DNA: TGTGCCTGGAGTAGCGGGGTTAACACCGGGGAGCTGTTTTTT
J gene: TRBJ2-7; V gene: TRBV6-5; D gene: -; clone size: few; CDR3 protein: CASSYNGVVDEQYF; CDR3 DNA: TGTGCCAGCAGTTACAACGGGGTAGTTGACGAGCAGTACTTC
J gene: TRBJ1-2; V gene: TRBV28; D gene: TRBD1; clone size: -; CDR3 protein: CASSSGQNYGYTF; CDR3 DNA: TGTGCCAGCAGTTCGGGACAGAACTATGGCTACACCTTC
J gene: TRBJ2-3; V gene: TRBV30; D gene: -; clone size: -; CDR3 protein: CAWTVGGAGDTQYF; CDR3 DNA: TGTGCCTGGACCGTGGGGGGGGCCGGGGATACGCAGTATTTT
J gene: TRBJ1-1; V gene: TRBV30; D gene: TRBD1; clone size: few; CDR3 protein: CAWGQGVNTEAFF; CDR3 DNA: TGTGCCTGGGGACAGGGGGTTAACACTGAAGCTTTCTTT
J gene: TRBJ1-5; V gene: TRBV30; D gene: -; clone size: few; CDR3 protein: CAWKEIGGDNQPQHF; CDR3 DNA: TGTGCCTGGAAGGAGATTGGGGGGGACAATCAGCCCCAGCATTTT